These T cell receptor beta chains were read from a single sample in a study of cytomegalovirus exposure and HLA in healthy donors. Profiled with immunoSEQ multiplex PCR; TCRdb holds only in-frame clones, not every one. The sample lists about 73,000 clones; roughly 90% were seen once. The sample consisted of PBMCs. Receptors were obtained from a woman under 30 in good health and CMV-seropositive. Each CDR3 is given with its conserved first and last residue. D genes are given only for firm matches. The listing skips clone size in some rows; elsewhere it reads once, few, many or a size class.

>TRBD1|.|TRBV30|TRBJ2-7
CAWSGRGQGDYEQYF
TGTGCCTGGAGTGGCCGGGGACAGGGTGACTACGAGCAGTACTTC
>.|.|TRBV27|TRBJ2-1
CASSLIWSSYNEQFF
TGTGCCAGCAGTTTAATCTGGAGCTCCTACAATGAGCAGTTCTTC
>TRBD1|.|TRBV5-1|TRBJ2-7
CASSTTSTGQGPYEQYF
TGCGCCAGCAGCACTACCTCTACGGGACAGGGGCCCTACGAGCAGTACTTC
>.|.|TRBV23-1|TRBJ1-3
CASSHADVSGNTIYF
TGCGCCAGCAGTCACGCGGATGTCTCTGGAAACACCATATATTTT
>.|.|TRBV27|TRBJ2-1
CASRTSYNEQFF
TGTGCCAGCAGAACTTCCTACAATGAGCAGTTCTTC
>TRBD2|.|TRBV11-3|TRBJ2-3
CASSQAGGADTQYF
TGTGCCAGCAGCCAAGCGGGAGGAGCAGATACGCAGTATTTT
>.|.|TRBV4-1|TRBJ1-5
CASSPGGEQPQHF
TGCGCCAGCAGCCCGGGGGGGGAACAGCCCCAGCATTTT
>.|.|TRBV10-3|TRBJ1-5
CAISDQGTVNQPQHF
TGTGCCATCAGTGATCAGGGAACGGTCAATCAGCCCCAGCATTTT
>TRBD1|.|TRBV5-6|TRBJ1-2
CASSYLGTGLGYTF
TGTGCCAGCAGCTACCTCGGGACAGGGTTAGGCTACACCTTC
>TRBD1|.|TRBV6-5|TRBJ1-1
CASSYSRGTEAFF
TGTGCCAGCAGTTACAGCAGGGGGACTGAAGCTTTCTTT
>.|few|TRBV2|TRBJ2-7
CASRDSSYEQYF
TGTGCCAGCAGGGACAGCTCCTACGAGCAGTACTTC
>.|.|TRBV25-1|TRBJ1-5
CASSDRGDQPQHF
TGTGCCAGCAGTGATCGGGGAGATCAGCCCCAGCATTTT